The TCR beta chain under discussion was sequenced for a study of blood T cell repertoires in COVID-19. Study summary: The United States, Italy and Spain provided the acute and convalescent COVID-19 samples. T cells, B-cell-depleted T cells, or PBMCs supplied cDNA or gDNA.

Methods used by the authors: Nucleated cell counts were estimated from reference gene primer amplification. Sequenced by immunoSEQ multiplex PCR; TCRdb stores in-frame clones only, minus some. V, J and clone size were drawn from that table, and D and trimming were deduced from the DNA. The table includes 75,000 to 100,000 clones, 86% detected once. Sequenced input: peripheral blood. The sequence was obtained from a man older than 75 with acute or convalescent COVID-19.

CDR3 DNA: TGTGCCAGCAGCTTGCTAGCGGGAGGGCCAGAATCCTACAATGAGCAGTTCTTC. Translating it yields CASSLLAGGPESYNEQFF. J is TRBJ2-1 and V is TRBV7-8; TRBD2 agrees at 12 bases. Trimming at V came to 3 bases and at J to 1 base, leaving 7 bases not matched to a gene. CDR3 length: 18 residues. The germline gives CDR1 SGHVS, CDR2 FQNEAQ.